A single sample gave rise to the 13 T cell receptor beta chains below, sequenced in a study of T cell changes during pregnancy in multiple sclerosis. TCRdb keeps only in-frame clones here, not all; method: immunoSEQ multiplex PCR. The repertoire holds about 35,000 clones, with over 90% as singletons. The specimen was CD4+ T cells from peripheral blood mononuclear cells, collected in the second trimester of pregnancy. These receptors were collected from a female donor with multiple sclerosis, enrolled in a pregnancy study.

This clone was recorded once. The chain joins TRBV5-4 to TRBJ2-3, with 7 bases lining up with TRBD1. With 4 bases clipped from V and 4 bases from J, the junction kept 6 bases outside the gene matches. Germline V gives CDR1 SGHNT, CDR2 YYREEE (reference sequence). The CDR3 covers 14 residues. The CDR3 sequence is CASSVTGSPDTQYF. Here the CDR3 DNA reads TGTGCCAGCAGCGTGACAGGGTCTCCAGATACGCAGTATTTT.

The V and J genes are TRBV2 and TRBJ1-5, with a weak D call TRBD1 (6 bases). The V and J ends lost 8 bases and 7 bases respectively, with 18 bases between them. Germline CDR1 and CDR2: SNHLY and FYNNEI. The CDR3 loop spans 14 amino acids. The CDR3 spells CASDQGPQNQPQHF. CDR3 nucleotide sequence: TGTGCCAGCGATCAGGGGCCCCAGAACCAGCCCCAGCATTTT.

V gene TRBV20-1 combines with J gene TRBJ1-2; D uncertain. The V gene's germline CDR1 is DFQATT and CDR2 SNEGSKA (reference sequence). V lost 8 bases, J lost 8 bases, and 6 bases lay in between. This CDR3 has 8 residues. This chain's CDR3 is CSPPGYTF. The DNA for the CDR3 is TGCAGTCCTCCGGGCTACACCTTC.

The genes are TRBV11-2 and TRBJ2-7; 7 bases map to TRBD1. This CDR3 region has 12 residues. In germline, CDR1 is SGHAT, CDR2 FQNNGV. Trimming removed 5 bases from V and 5 bases from J; junction bases left unmatched: 3. The CDR3: CASSRDSDEQYF. The CDR3 DNA sequence: TGTGCCAGCAGCCGGGACAGCGACGAGCAGTACTTC.

This rearrangement joins TRBV11-3 to TRBJ2-5, with D tentatively TRBD1 (6 bases). The CDR3 runs to 14 residues. The V and J ends lost 5 bases and 2 bases respectively, with 12 bases between them. Germline V lookup: CDR1 SGHNT, CDR2 YENEEA. The CDR3 spells CASSGDIGQETQYF. The CDR3 DNA is TGTGCCAGCAGCGGGGACATCGGACAAGAGACCCAGTACTTC. Complete variable domain (other parts from reference TRBV11-3 and TRBJ2-5): EAGVVQSPRYKIIEKKQPVAFWCNPISGHNTLYWYLQNLGQGPELLIRYENEEAVDDSQLPKDRFSAERLKGVDSTLKIQPAELGDSAVYLCASSGDIGQETQYFGPGTRLLVL.

The chain combines TRBV9 with TRBJ2-7; tentative D call: TRBD1 (6 bases). CDR3 size: 15 residues. V dropped 3 bases and J dropped 2 bases, with 15 bases sitting between them. CDR1 and CDR2 from the germline V gene are SGDLS and YYNGEE. The CDR3: CASSAFRGITYEQYF. As DNA, the CDR3 is TGTGCCAGCAGCGCGTTCAGGGGAATTACCTACGAGCAGTACTTC.

The chain couples TRBV2 to TRBJ1-2; a possible D gene is TRBD1 (5 bases). From germline, CDR1 is SNHLY and CDR2 FYNNEI. V lost 6 bases and J lost 6, with 14 bases in between. The CDR3 spans 13 residues. The CDR3 DNA reads as TGTGCCAGCAGACCCCCCCGGGGGGATGGCTACACCTTC. This gives the protein CASRPPRGDGYTF.

The gene calls are TRBV5-4 and TRBJ2-5; D gene unclear. Germline loops: CDR1 SGHNT, CDR2 YYREEE (reference sequence). Trimming pared 4 bases from V and 1 base from J, leaving 14 bases between. This CDR3 contains 15 residues. The CDR3 loop reads CASSTDFGSQETQYF. The CDR3 region has the DNA TGTGCCAGCAGCACCGACTTCGGAAGCCAAGAGACCCAGTACTTC.

The rearrangement links TRBV6-5 to TRBJ1-5, with no clear D. The germline V and J ends were trimmed by 0 bases and 3 bases, with 9 bases remaining between them. The CDR3 runs to 15 residues. The V gene's germline CDR1 is MNHEY and CDR2 SVGAGI. CDR3: CASSYSIRSNQPQHF. Here the CDR3 DNA reads TGTGCCAGCAGTTACTCGATCAGATCCAATCAGCCCCAGCATTTT.

The chain employs TRBV19 and TRBJ2-5; the match to TRBD2 covers 8 bases. Germline V gene lookup returns CDR1 LNHDA and CDR2 SQIVND (reference sequence). This CDR3 is 14 amino acids long. V lost 8 bases to trimming and J lost 5 bases; unmatched junction nucleotides: 10. The chain's CDR3 is CASRSGGAGETQYF. The CDR3 DNA is TGTGCCAGTCGGTCGGGGGGGGCTGGGGAGACCCAGTACTTC.

Here the CDR3 reads CASTKPGLAGTGELFF. The CDR3 nucleotides read TGTGCCAGCACTAAACCGGGACTAGCAGGCACCGGGGAGCTGTTTTTT. The chain links TRBV2 to TRBJ2-2; 9 positions match TRBD2. Germline assignment: CDR1 SNHLY and CDR2 FYNNEI. The CDR3 is 16 residues long. V trimming: 7 bases; J trimming: 4 bases; junction bases outside the gene matches: 10.

The chain has TRBV13 and TRBJ1-1; the match to TRBD1 covers 8 bases. V trimming: 1 base; J trimming: 3 bases; junction bases outside the gene matches: 16. This CDR3 is 19 amino acids long. Germline values: CDR1 PRHDT, CDR2 FYEKMQ (reference sequence). CDR3 DNA sequence: TGTGCCAGCAGCTTAGATGCATCCAGGGGGCGAGTCACGGACACTGAAGCTTTCTTT. Its protein is CASSLDASRGRVTDTEAFF.

This chain joins TRBV30 and TRBJ2-7, with D unclear. The V gene's germline CDR1 is GTSNPN and CDR2 SVGIG (reference sequence). The CDR3 extends over 11 amino acids. Trimming shortened V by 5 bases and J by 4 bases, and 9 bases separated the two germline ends. The CDR3 nucleotides read TGTGCCTGGGCCTTCGGTTACGAGCAGTACTTC. This sequence encodes CAWAFGYEQYF.